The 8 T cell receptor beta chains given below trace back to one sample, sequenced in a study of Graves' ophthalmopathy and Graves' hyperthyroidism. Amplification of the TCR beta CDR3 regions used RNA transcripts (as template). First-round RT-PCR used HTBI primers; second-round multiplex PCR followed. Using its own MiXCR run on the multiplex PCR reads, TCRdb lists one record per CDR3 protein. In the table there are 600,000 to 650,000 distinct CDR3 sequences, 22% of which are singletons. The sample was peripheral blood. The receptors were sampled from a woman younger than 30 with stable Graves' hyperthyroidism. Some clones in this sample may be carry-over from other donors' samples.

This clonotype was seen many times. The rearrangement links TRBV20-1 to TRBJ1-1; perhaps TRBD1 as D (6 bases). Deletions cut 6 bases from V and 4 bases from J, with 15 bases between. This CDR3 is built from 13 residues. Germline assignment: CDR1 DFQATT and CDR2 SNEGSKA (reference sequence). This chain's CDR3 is CSASRGGATEAFF. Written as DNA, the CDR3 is TGCAGTGCATCCCGGGGGGGGGCCACTGAAGCTTTCTTT.

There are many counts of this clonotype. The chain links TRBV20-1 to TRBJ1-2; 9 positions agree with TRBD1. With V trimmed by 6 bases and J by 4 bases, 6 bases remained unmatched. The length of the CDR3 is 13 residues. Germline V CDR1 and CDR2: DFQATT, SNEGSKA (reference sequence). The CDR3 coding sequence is TGCAGTGCACCCGGGACAGGGATCTATGGCTACACCTTC. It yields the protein CSAPGTGIYGYTF.

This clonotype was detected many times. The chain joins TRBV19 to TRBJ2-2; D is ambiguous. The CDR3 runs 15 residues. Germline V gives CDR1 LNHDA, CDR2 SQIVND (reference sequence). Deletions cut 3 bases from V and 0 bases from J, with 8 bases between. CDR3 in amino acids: CASSIRSANTGELFF. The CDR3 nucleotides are TGTGCCAGTAGTATCCGGAGCGCGAACACCGGGGAGCTGTTTTTT.

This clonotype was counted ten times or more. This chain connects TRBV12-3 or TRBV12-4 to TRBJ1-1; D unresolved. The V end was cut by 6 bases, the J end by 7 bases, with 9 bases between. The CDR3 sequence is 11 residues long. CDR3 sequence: CASSLGLEAFF. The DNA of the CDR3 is TGTGCCAGCAGCCTGGGCCTTGAAGCTTTCTTT.

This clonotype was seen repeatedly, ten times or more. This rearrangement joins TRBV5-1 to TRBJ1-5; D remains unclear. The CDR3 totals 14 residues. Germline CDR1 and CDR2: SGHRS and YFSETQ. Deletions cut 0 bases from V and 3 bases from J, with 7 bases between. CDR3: CASSLEGTNQPQHF. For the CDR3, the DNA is TGCGCCAGCAGCTTGGAAGGAACCAATCAGCCCCAGCATTTT.

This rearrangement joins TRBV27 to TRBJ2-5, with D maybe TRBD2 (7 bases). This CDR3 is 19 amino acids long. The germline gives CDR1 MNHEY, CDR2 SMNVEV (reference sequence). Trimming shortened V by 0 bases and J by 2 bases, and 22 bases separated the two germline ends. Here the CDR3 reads CASSLSGGLADTYQETQYF. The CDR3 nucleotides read TGTGCCAGCAGTTTATCGGGGGGGCTAGCGGATACCTATCAAGAGACCCAGTACTTC.

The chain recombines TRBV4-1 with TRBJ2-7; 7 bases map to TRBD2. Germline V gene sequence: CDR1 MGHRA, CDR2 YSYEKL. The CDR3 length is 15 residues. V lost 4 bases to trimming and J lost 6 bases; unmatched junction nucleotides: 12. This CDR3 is CASSLSQGGVVEQYF. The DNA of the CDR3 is TGCGCCAGCAGCCTATCCCAGGGAGGGGTCGTCGAGCAGTACTTC.

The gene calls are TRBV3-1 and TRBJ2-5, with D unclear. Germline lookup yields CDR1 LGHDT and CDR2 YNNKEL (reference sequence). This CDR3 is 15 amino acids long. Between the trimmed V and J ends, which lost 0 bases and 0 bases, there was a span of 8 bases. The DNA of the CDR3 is TGTGCCAGCAGCCAAGATCGAAAGTACCAAGAGACCCAGTACTTC. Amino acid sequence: CASSQDRKYQETQYF.